The rows below give T cell receptor beta chains drawn from one sample of a study of blood T cell repertoires in COVID-19. Here immunoSEQ multiplex PCR was the method, and the copy in TCRdb shows in-frame clones only, minus some. This table holds 260,000 or so clones, under 90% found once. Sequenced input: peripheral blood. These receptors were obtained from a human donor in a cohort sampled during active COVID-19. CDR3s include the opening cysteine and the closing phenylalanine or tryptophan. Each record gives: J gene, D gene, V gene, clone size, CDR3 DNA, CDR3 protein. A D gene is named only where the DNA matches it firmly. The size of a clone is reported for some rows only, either as once, few or many, or as a class for expanded clones.

TRBJ2-1 TRBD2 TRBV5-4 - TGTGCCAGCAGCTTGGGCGGGGGAGTCTACAATGAGCAGTTCTTC CASSLGGGVYNEQFF
TRBJ2-1 - TRBV7-2 - TGTGCCAGCAGTACGCAGGCCCACTCCTACAATGAGCAGTTCTTC CASSTQAHSYNEQFF
TRBJ1-1 TRBD1 TRBV5-1 - TGCGCCAGCAGCTTGGATGGACAGGGTCTGAACACTGAAGCTTTCTTT CASSLDGQGLNTEAFF
TRBJ1-1 - TRBV7-8 - TGTGCCAGCAGCTACAGTGATGGGAACACTGAAGCTTTCTTT CASSYSDGNTEAFF
TRBJ1-2 TRBD1 TRBV25-1 - TGTGCCAGCAGTGACCGTGGACAGGGGGCGGACTATGGCTACACCTTC CASSDRGQGADYGYTF
TRBJ2-7 - TRBV23-1 - TGCGCCAGCAGTCTTAGTCGTTGGGTGGGCACAGGCGAGCAGTACTTC CASSLSRWVGTGEQYF
TRBJ2-5 TRBD2 TRBV4-1 - TGCGCCAGCAGCCAAGATAGGGGACTAGCGGAGACCCAGTACTTC CASSQDRGLAETQYF
TRBJ1-1 - TRBV3-1/TRBV3-2 - TGTGCCAGCAGCCGCCCACAGGGATGGGGCACTGAAGCTTTCTTT CASSRPQGWGTEAFF
TRBJ1-2 TRBD1 TRBV27 - TGTGCCAGCAGTTTAGACAGGGGGGATTACTATGGCTACACCTTC CASSLDRGDYYGYTF
TRBJ2-5 - TRBV11-2 - TGTGCCAGCAGCTTAGATAACCTCGGGGGGCCTGTGGGAGAGACCCAGTACTTC CASSLDNLGGPVGETQYF
TRBJ2-2 - TRBV15 - TGTGCCACCAGCAGTCTACAGGGCGCCGGGGAGCTGTTTTTT CATSSLQGAGELFF
TRBJ1-2 TRBD1 TRBV5-5 - TGTGCCAGCAGCTTGACAGGGGATTCCCACTATGGCTACACCTTC CASSLTGDSHYGYTF
TRBJ2-1 TRBD2 TRBV4-2 - TGTGCCAGCAGCCAAGATGGTACTAGCGGGAGGGCGAGAGACAATGAGCAGTTCTTC CASSQDGTSGRARDNEQFF
TRBJ1-2 - TRBV19 - TGTGCCAGTAGTATAGACGCTACAGGGAAAGTCCGAAAGTCCTCCTATGGCTACACCTTC CASSIDATGKVRKSSYGYTF
TRBJ2-1 - TRBV29-1 - TGCAGCGTGGGGGGACTGGGCAGCTCCTACAATGAGCAGTTCTTC CSVGGLGSSYNEQFF
TRBJ2-7 TRBD2 TRBV11-3 - TGTGCCAGCAGCAGGGACGGGGGGTCCTACGAGCAGTACTTC CASSRDGGSYEQYF
TRBJ2-1 - TRBV24-1 - TGTGCCACCAGTGACCCGCTTGCGGGTGTCAATGAGCAGTTCTTC CATSDPLAGVNEQFF
TRBJ1-1 - TRBV11-2 - TGTGCCAGCAGCTTAGATGTGGTGCGCACTGAAGCTTTCTTT CASSLDVVRTEAFF
TRBJ2-7 - TRBV6-2/TRBV6-3 - TGTGCCAGCAGTTACTCGGGGCCCTACGAGCAGTACTTC CASSYSGPYEQYF
TRBJ2-7 TRBD1 TRBV6-5 - TGTGCCAGCAAAAACCGGGACAGGGGGACGAGGGAGTACTTC CASKNRDRGTREYF
TRBJ2-7 - TRBV2 - TGTGCCACAACAGGGAGCCCCTACGAGCAGTACTTC CATTGSPYEQYF
TRBJ2-7 - TRBV5-6 - TGTGCCAGCAGCTTGGTGGGCAGGGGGAGGCCCTACGAGCAGTACTTC CASSLVGRGRPYEQYF
TRBJ2-7 TRBD1 TRBV5-6 - TGTGCCAGCAGCTTGCGGGTGACAGGGCCCCTGTCCTACGAGCAGTACTTC CASSLRVTGPLSYEQYF
TRBJ1-5 - TRBV6-5 once TGTGCCAGCAGTTACGTCAGGGGCTCCAATCAGCCCCAGCATTTT CASSYVRGSNQPQHF
TRBJ2-7 - TRBV19 - TGTGCCAGTAGTATTAGCGCCAGAAACTACGAGCAGTACTTC CASSISARNYEQYF
TRBJ2-5 - TRBV5-5 - TGTGCCAGCAGCGGGGGAAACAGGGTTCAAGAGACCCAGTACTTC CASSGGNRVQETQYF
TRBJ1-6 - TRBV21-1 - TGTGCCAGCAATGGCATTACGGGTTCACCCCTCCACTTT CASNGITGSPLHF
TRBJ2-3 - TRBV20-1 - TGCAGTGCTAGTAGCGCTAGCACAGATACGCAGTATTTT CSASSASTDTQYF
TRBJ2-1 TRBD2 TRBV5-1 - TGCGCCAGCAGCTTGGAACTAGCGGACTCTTACAATGAGCAGTTCTTC CASSLELADSYNEQFF
TRBJ1-2 - TRBV27 many TGTGCCAGCAGGCCGGGTGAGGTTTATTATGGCTACACCTTC CASRPGEVYYGYTF
TRBJ2-3 TRBD2 TRBV5-1 - TGCGCCAGCAGCTTTGGGGAGCGGGGTCAAAGGACAGATACGCAGTATTTT CASSFGERGQRTDTQYF
TRBJ2-3 TRBD1 TRBV6-2/TRBV6-3 once TGTGCCAGCAGTTACCCCGACAGGGGAACAGATACGCAGTATTTT CASSYPDRGTDTQYF
TRBJ1-5 - TRBV19 - TGTGCCAGTGGGAGTGGTGGCAGCCACAATCAGCCCCAGCATTTT CASGSGGSHNQPQHF
TRBJ2-7 TRBD1 TRBV14 - TGTGCCAGCAGCCAAGGTTCGCCGGGACAGGGATGGTACGAGCAGTACTTC CASSQGSPGQGWYEQYF
TRBJ2-7 - TRBV7-9 few TGTGCCAGCAGCCAATGGGACACCGCCTACGAGCAGTACTTC CASSQWDTAYEQYF
TRBJ1-3 - TRBV7-2 - TGTGCCAGCAGCACTCGAAGGAGCTCTGGAAACACCATATATTTT CASSTRRSSGNTIYF
TRBJ1-1 - TRBV7-2 once TGTGCCAGCGGGGGACAACGAAACACTGAAGCTTTCTTT CASGGQRNTEAFF
TRBJ1-2 - TRBV20-1 once TGCAGTGCTAGACTACCCTATGGCTACACCTTC CSARLPYGYTF
TRBJ2-5 TRBD1 TRBV6-5 - TGTGCCAGCAGAAGTCGGACAGGACAAGAGACCCAGTACTTC CASRSRTGQETQYF
TRBJ2-5 TRBD2 TRBV4-2 - TGTGCCAGCAGCCAAGCGCTAGCGGAGGGGGAGACCCAGTACTTC CASSQALAEGETQYF